This TCR beta chain was recorded in a study of beta chain features in type 1 diabetes. The study, taken as a whole, reports: For Type 1 diabetes patients, all four CD4+ subsets carried TCRB CDR3s that were moderately but significantly shorter.

This clone came up a few times. Its antigen is as yet unknown. The CDR3 runs to 16 residues. Looked up from germline, CDR1 is LNHNV and CDR2 is YYDKDF (reference sequence). The J segment lost 5 bases and the V segment lost 3 bases, leaving 9 bases of the junction unmatched. The whole isolated RNA underwent reverse transcription, so sequencing captured expressed TCRB transcripts. The table came from immunoSEQ multiplex PCR; TCRdb's copy has only in-frame clones and leaves some out. The repertoire holds 600,000 to 700,000 clones, roughly 13% seen once, with about 0.02% in the top ten. The sequence derives from a man younger than 35 with type 1 diabetes. The chain links TRBV15 to TRBJ2-1; TRBD1 aligns across 8 bases. The source material was naive CD4+ T cells from blood. Here the CDR3 DNA reads TGTGCCACCAGCAGGACAGGGGCTAAGAGCCACAATGAGCAGTTCTTC. Translation gives CATSRTGAKSHNEQFF.